Here is one T cell receptor beta chain with its context. These data originate in a study of blood T cell repertoires in COVID-19. About the study: PBMCs, B-cell-depleted T cells, or T cells were the source of the cDNA or gDNA that made up the material.

Participant-given clinical history determined each cohort assignment. Recovered status applied to Cohort 3 donors who had two consecutive negative PCRs. It also applied to those with clearance or with symptom resolution. In the original workflow: Quantification of nucleated cells was approximated via reference gene primer amplification. Sequenced by immunoSEQ multiplex PCR; TCRdb stores in-frame clones only, minus some. That table furnishes V, J and clone size, whereas the DNA furnished D and trimming. The sample includes over 250,000 clones, around 92% of them seen just once. V was cut by 0 bases and J by 5 bases, with 9 bases left in between. Germline CDR1 reads SGHRS; CDR2 reads YFSETQ. The CDR3 totals 14 residues.

What was sequenced was PBMCs or T cells enriched from blood (not recorded which). The chain joins TRBV5-1 to TRBJ2-4; possibly TRBD2 for D (6 bases). The source is a woman aged 55-69 years who had recovered from COVID-19. DNA of the CDR3: TGCGCCAGCAGCTTGGGTGCTAGCGAAAACATTCAGTACTTC. This codes for CASSLGASENIQYF.